What follows are 25 T cell receptor beta chains derived from one specimen sequenced in a study of T cell responses to AZD1222 COVID-19 vaccine. Profiled with immunoSEQ multiplex PCR; TCRdb holds only in-frame clones, not every one. The table includes 85,000 to 130,000 clones, around nine tenths detected once. The specimen was peripheral blood, collected on day 0 of AZD1222 vaccination. The source is an adult in good health.

The chain has TRBV6-5 and TRBJ1-5; tentative D call: TRBD1 (5 bases). The CDR3 loop spans 15 amino acids. Trimming removed 6 bases from V and 0 bases from J, with 12 bases in between. CDR1 MNHEY and CDR2 SVGAGI come from the germline V gene. This CDR3 is CASRGGRVSNQPQHF. The CDR3 region has the DNA TGTGCCAGCAGGGGGGGGAGGGTTAGCAATCAGCCCCAGCATTTT.

The chain combines TRBV21-1 with TRBJ1-5; TRBD1 is the table's D call, not checked against the DNA. TRBV21-1 is flagged as a pseudogene. CDR3 length: 15 amino acids. DNA of the CDR3: TGTGCCAGCAGCAGCAAGTCGACAGGGGTTCAGCCCCAGCATTTT. Protein product: CASSSKSTGVQPQHF.

The rearrangement joins TRBV7-9 to TRBJ1-4; no definite D call. Per the germline V gene, CDR1 is SEHNR and CDR2 is FQNEAQ (reference sequence). CDR3 length: 14 residues. V shed 8 bases and J shed 3 bases, with 13 bases lying between them. CDR3 in DNA: TGTGCCAGCGGCAATAGGGATTCTAATGAAAAACTGTTTTTT. The encoded protein is CASGNRDSNEKLFF.

The gene calls are TRBV7-2 and TRBJ2-2; D ambiguous. In germline, CDR1 is SGHTA, CDR2 FQGNSA. V shed 5 bases and J shed 4 bases, with 14 bases lying between them. The CDR3 has 15 amino acids. The CDR3 reads CASSPPLLSTGELFF. As DNA, the CDR3 is TGTGCCAGCAGCCCCCCTTTACTTTCCACCGGGGAGCTGTTTTTT.

This rearrangement joins TRBV19 to TRBJ2-3, with D perhaps matching TRBD1 (6 bases). Germline-derived CDR1 and CDR2 are LNHDA and SQIVND (reference sequence). V was shortened by 6 bases and J by 0 bases, with 16 bases between the two germline ends. This CDR3 has 16 amino acids. This CDR3 is CASRDGTSASTDTQYF. DNA of the CDR3: TGTGCCAGTAGGGACGGGACAAGTGCTAGCACAGATACGCAGTATTTT.

Only a few counts were recorded for this clone. The chain is built from TRBV6-5 and TRBJ1-1; 8 bases fit TRBD1. This CDR3 has 14 residues. CDR1 is MNHEY and CDR2 is SVGAGI in the germline V gene. J was trimmed by 4 bases and V by 6 bases; bases with no gene match: 7. The CDR3 DNA reads as TGTGCCAGCAGACCCGGACAGGGCCCCACTGAAGCTTTCTTT. This sequence encodes CASRPGQGPTEAFF.

The chain employs TRBV7-2 and TRBJ2-3, with 9 bases that match TRBD2. J gave up 6 bases and V 8 bases, and 6 bases lay outside the gene matches. CDR1 and CDR2 from the germline V gene are SGHTA and FQGNSA. This CDR3 is 13 amino acids long. CDR3 bases: TGTGCCAGCGGTCTAGCGGGGCGCGATACGCAGTATTTT. Protein sequence: CASGLAGRDTQYF.

The chain employs TRBV19 and TRBJ1-1; maybe TRBD1 (5 bases). The CDR3 runs to 13 residues. Trimming removed 5 bases from V and 1 base from J, with 8 bases in between. CDR1 is LNHDA, CDR2 SQIVND, per germline (reference sequence). The CDR3, as DNA: TGTGCCAGTAGTTCCGGACAGAACACTGAAGCTTTCTTT. Translation gives CASSSGQNTEAFF.

V and J are TRBV28 and TRBJ1-5; D is unresolved. From germline, CDR1 is MDHEN and CDR2 SYDVKM. Between the trimmed V and J ends, which lost 6 bases and 2 bases, there was a span of 11 bases. CDR3 length equals 14 residues. The CDR3 DNA is TGTGCCAGCAGGAGGGTATATGGCAATCAGCCCCAGCATTTT. This encodes CASRRVYGNQPQHF.

V gene TRBV25-1 combines with J gene TRBJ2-5; TRBD1 matches 11 bases. CDR1 is MGHDK, CDR2 SYGVNS, per germline. The CDR3 spans 15 residues. The J segment lost 4 bases and the V segment lost 5 bases, leaving 6 bases of the junction unmatched. This chain's CDR3 is CASSPPGTGGETQYF. The CDR3 nucleotides read TGTGCCAGCAGTCCCCCCGGGACAGGGGGAGAGACCCAGTACTTC.

V gene TRBV27 combines with J gene TRBJ1-5; D is unclear. The CDR3 extends over 14 amino acids. V lost 6 bases and J 11 bases, leaving 20 bases between the germline ends. Germline V CDR1 and CDR2: MNHEY, SMNVEV (reference sequence). The CDR3 loop is CASRPGTLSSTQHF. In DNA, the CDR3 is TGTGCCAGCAGACCAGGAACCCTGAGTTCGACCCAGCATTTT.

In this sample, this clone turned up once. The chain is built from TRBV19 and TRBJ1-3; D perhaps matches TRBD1 (5 bases). CDR1 LNHDA and CDR2 SQIVND come from the germline V gene (reference sequence). CDR3 length: 14 amino acids. V lost 9 bases and J 1 base, leaving 13 bases between the germline ends. The CDR3: CASSTVTSGNTIYF. The CDR3 region has the DNA TGTGCCAGCTCGACAGTTACATCTGGAAACACCATATATTTT.

The rearrangement links TRBV18 to TRBJ1-6; D not resolved. The V end was cut by 5 bases, the J end by 6 bases, with 11 bases between. Germline V gene sequence: CDR1 KGHSH, CDR2 LQKENI. This CDR3 spans 14 amino acids. This chain's CDR3 is CASSIRRPNSPLHF. CDR3 nucleotide sequence: TGTGCCAGCTCAATCCGACGGCCTAATTCACCCCTCCACTTT.

V gene TRBV3-1 (or the pseudogene TRBV3-2) combines with J gene TRBJ2-7; D assignment may be TRBD1 or TRBD2 (5 bases each). V was shortened by 5 bases and J by 6 bases, with 14 bases between the two germline ends. Germline V gene data show CDR1 as LGHDT and CDR2 as YNNKEL (reference sequence). This CDR3 region has 13 residues. CDR3 amino acids: CASSGDLGPEQYF. The CDR3 nucleotides read TGTGCCAGCAGCGGGGACCTGGGGCCCGAGCAGTACTTC.

The V and J genes are TRBV27 and TRBJ1-2; TRBD1 matches at 7 bases. Germline values: CDR1 MNHEY, CDR2 SMNVEV (reference sequence). CDR3 length equals 14 residues. V shed 1 base and J 5 bases; nucleotides not matched to a gene: 4. CDR3 protein: CASSLWGTDYGYTF. The CDR3 nucleotides read TGTGCCAGCAGTTTATGGGGGACAGATTATGGCTACACCTTC.

The chain joins TRBV23-1 to TRBJ1-1; D may be TRBD1 (6 bases). TRBV23-1 is annotated as an ORF whose role is uncertain. The CDR3 covers 17 residues. V was trimmed by 2 bases and J by 0 bases, leaving 16 bases between them. The CDR3 is CASSQPVTGSMNTEAFF. The CDR3 coding sequence is TGCGCCAGCAGTCAACCGGTGACAGGTAGCATGAACACTGAAGCTTTCTTT.

The chain uses TRBV19 and TRBJ1-5; D ambiguous. CDR1 is LNHDA and CDR2 is SQIVND in the germline V gene (reference sequence). The CDR3 has 13 amino acids. Deletions cut 0 bases from V and 5 bases from J, with 5 bases between. The CDR3 DNA reads as TGTGCCAGTAGTATAGACACTTATCAGCCCCAGCATTTT. It is translated as CASSIDTYQPQHF.

The V and J genes are TRBV18 and TRBJ2-4, with D possibly matching TRBD2 (6 bases). The germline gives CDR1 KGHSH, CDR2 LQKENI. V lost 0 bases and J 0 bases, leaving 12 bases between the germline ends. The CDR3 consists of 17 residues. Written as DNA, the CDR3 is TGTGCCAGCTCACCACCGGCCCGGGGGTTAGCCAAAAACATTCAGTACTTC. The encoded protein is CASSPPARGLAKNIQYF.

The rearrangement joins TRBV28 to TRBJ1-2, with D possibly being TRBD1 (6 bases). The germline CDR1 and CDR2 sequences are MDHEN and SYDVKM. The CDR3 is 13 residues long. Trimming took off 4 bases at V and 4 bases at J, with 10 bases between the two ends. The CDR3 DNA reads as TGTGCCAGCAGTTCAGGACAGAGCTATGGCTACACCTTC. Amino acids: CASSSGQSYGYTF.

The chain recombines TRBV12-5 with TRBJ1-2, with a possible D match to TRBD1 (6 bases). Per the germline V gene, CDR1 is LGHNT and CDR2 is FRNRAP. The CDR3 is 14 amino acids. V lost 5 bases and J 5 bases, leaving 15 bases between the germline ends. The CDR3 nucleotides read TGTGCTAGTGGTCCGGGGGGGCAGGGGTATGGCTACACCTTC. Its translation: CASGPGGQGYGYTF.

The J gene is TRBJ2-7, the V gene TRBV27; D not certain. In germline, CDR1 is MNHEY, CDR2 SMNVEV (reference sequence). The V and J ends lost 6 bases and 4 bases respectively, with 13 bases between them. The CDR3 runs to 13 residues. DNA for the CDR3: TGTGCCAGCAGCCGACTCCAGAGTTACGAGCAGTACTTC. Its protein is CASSRLQSYEQYF.

CDR3: CSVYQGNGYTF. DNA of the CDR3: TGCAGCGTTTACCAGGGGAACGGCTACACCTTC. The V call is TRBV29-1, the J call TRBJ1-2; D may be TRBD1 (6 bases). The V and J ends lost 5 bases and 8 bases respectively, with 12 bases between them. Germline loops: CDR1 SQVTM, CDR2 ANQGSEA. The CDR3 has 11 amino acids.

A remark on this clone: The junction departs from the called germline gene at one end, perhaps through a read error. The J gene is TRBJ2-7, the V gene TRBV18; D is uncertain. CDR3 length: 12 residues. The germline V gene has CDR1 KGHSH and CDR2 LQKENI. CDR3 loop: CASSPQKLLLRF. In DNA, the CDR3 is TGTGCCAGCTCACCGCAGAAGCTCCTCCTACGCTTC.

This clone was counted once. The rearrangement uses TRBV19 and TRBJ2-5, with D uncertain. Germline loops: CDR1 LNHDA, CDR2 SQIVND (reference sequence). Trimming removed 4 bases at V and 0 bases at J, with 12 bases between. The CDR3 sequence is 15 residues long. This CDR3 reads CASSNRKGHQETQYF. DNA for the CDR3: TGTGCCAGTAGTAACCGGAAGGGCCACCAAGAGACCCAGTACTTC.

This clone appeared once. The V gene is TRBV28, the J gene TRBJ2-5; D is uncertain. Trimming left V 7 bases short and J 4 bases short, with 13 bases between. The germline CDR1 and CDR2 sequences are MDHEN and SYDVKM. This CDR3 has 13 residues. The CDR3 reads CASTLQNSETQYF. CDR3 bases: TGTGCCAGCACCCTTCAAAATTCAGAGACCCAGTACTTC.